This T cell receptor (beta chain) was observed in a study of shared clonotypes between healthy human individuals. Study-level findings and limits: Naive subsets generally exceeded memory subsets in estimated richness.

Assay used: immunoSEQ multiplex PCR; TCRdb lists only in-frame clones, some missing. The sample holds fewer than 700,000 clones, roughly 96% seen once. On this clone itself: Its specificity is unknown.

Terminally differentiated effector memory CD45RA+ cells were left out of the naive CD8 fraction, which was CD45RO-negative and positively selected for CCR7. Sample: naive CD8+ T cells sorted from blood. The clonotype was recovered from a woman younger than 45 in good health.

The CDR3 sequence: CASSSEGGAFF. In nucleotides, the CDR3 is TGTGCCAGCAGCTCGGAAGGGGGGGCTTTCTTT. This rearrangement joins TRBV7-9 to TRBJ1-1, with D possibly being TRBD1 (6 bases). The ends were cut back, 4 bases at V and 11 bases at J, with 11 bases in the middle. Germline-derived CDR1 and CDR2 are SEHNR and FQNEAQ (reference sequence). This CDR3 spans 11 amino acids. Variable domain in full (rest from reference TRBV7-9 and TRBJ1-1): DTGVSQNPRHKITKRGQNVTFRCDPISEHNRLYWYRQTLGQGPEFLTYFQNEAQLEKSRLLSDRFSAERPKGSFSTLEIQRTEQGDSAMYLCASSSEGGAFFGQGTRLTVV.